This T cell receptor beta chain was recorded in a study of CXCR3-negative and CXCR3-positive naive CD8 T cells. Study-level results: Diversity ran similarly high across both naive subsets but far lower in memory CD8+ cells. When CXCR3-positive naive cells were set against CXCR3-negative naive cells, the former had more hydrophobic TRB CDR3s.

UMI labels and 5' RACE were used to prepare the TRB cDNA libraries. TCRdb reanalyzed the 5' RACE reads and collapses them to one entry per CDR3 protein, without DNA. The data show some 150,000 distinct CDR3 sequences, and the top ten clones hold 0.45% to 0.55%. Notes on this clonotype: Its matching antigen is unknown.

This CDR3 is built from 16 residues. The receptor was isolated from a human donor in good health. Some clones in this sample may be carry-over from other donors' samples. The chain employs TRBV12-3 or TRBV12-4 and TRBJ2-1; the TCRdb D gene call, TRBD2, has no DNA to confirm it. What was sequenced was naive CXCR3+ CD8+ T cells from blood. The subset was: CD45RO-CCR7+CD27+CD95- naive CD8+ T cells expressing CXCR3 (TNR3+). The CDR3: CASSPSAGGRDNEQFF.